The entry that follows covers one T cell receptor beta chain sequence. The data stem from a study of blood T cell repertoires in COVID-19. As for the study in general: Samples of COVID-19 (acute and convalescent) were obtained from the United States, Italy and Spain. Sources were T cells, B-cell-depleted T cells, or PBMCs; the material itself was cDNA or gDNA.

Germline V lookup: CDR1 LNHDA, CDR2 SQIVND (reference sequence). Trimming took 5 bases from V and 3 from J; bases not matched to a gene: 4. CDR3 length: 14 amino acids. Authors' data handling: The authors estimated nucleated cell counts from reference gene primer amplification. Profiling relied on immunoSEQ multiplex PCR, and the TCRdb table lists in-frame clones only, not all of them. The D gene and trimming were derived from the DNA, and the V and J assignments and clone size from that table. The repertoire holds about 210,000 clones, around 80% seen once, with roughly 12% in the top ten. The TCR comes from a middle-aged woman with acute or convalescent COVID-19. The chain uses TRBV19 and TRBJ1-5, with 7 bases identical to TRBD1. Input material: peripheral blood. CDR3 bases: TGTGCCAGTAGTCAGACAGGGTCCAATCAGCCCCAGCATTTT. Translated, it gives CASSQTGSNQPQHF.